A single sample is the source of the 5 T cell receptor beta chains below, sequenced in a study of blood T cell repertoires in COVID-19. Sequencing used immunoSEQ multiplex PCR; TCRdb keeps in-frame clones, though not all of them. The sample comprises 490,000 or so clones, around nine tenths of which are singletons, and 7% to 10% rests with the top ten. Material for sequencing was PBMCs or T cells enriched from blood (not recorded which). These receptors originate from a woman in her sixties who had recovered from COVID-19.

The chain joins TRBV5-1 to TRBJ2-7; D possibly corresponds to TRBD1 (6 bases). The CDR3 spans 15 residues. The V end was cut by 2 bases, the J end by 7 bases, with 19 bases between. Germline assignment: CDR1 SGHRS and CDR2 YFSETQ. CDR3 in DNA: TGCGCCAGCAGCTTCGGACAGTCGGATTCGGGAGAGCAGTACTTC. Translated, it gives CASSFGQSDSGEQYF. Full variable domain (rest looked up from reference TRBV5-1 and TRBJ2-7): KAGVTQTPRYLIKTRGQQVTLSCSPISGHRSVSWYQQTPGQGLQFLFEYFSETQRNKGNFPGRFSGRQFSNSRSEMNVSTLELGDSALYLCASSFGQSDSGEQYFGPGTRLTVT.

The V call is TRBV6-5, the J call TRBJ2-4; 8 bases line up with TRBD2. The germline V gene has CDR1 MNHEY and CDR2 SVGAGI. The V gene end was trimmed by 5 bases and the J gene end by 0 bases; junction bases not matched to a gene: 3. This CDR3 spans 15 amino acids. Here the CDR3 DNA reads TGTGCCAGCAGTCGGGGGGGTTTAGCCAAAAACATTCAGTACTTC. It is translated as CASSRGGLAKNIQYF.

The CDR3 spells CASSFLGTAYSGNTIYF. In DNA form, the CDR3 reads TGTGCCAGCAGTTTCCTCGGGACAGCTTACTCTGGAAACACCATATATTTT. The chain has TRBV11-3 and TRBJ1-3; 7 bases line up with TRBD1. This CDR3 region has 17 residues. Per germline, CDR1 SGHNT and CDR2 YENEEA. J gave up 0 bases and V 6 bases, and 11 bases lay outside the gene matches.

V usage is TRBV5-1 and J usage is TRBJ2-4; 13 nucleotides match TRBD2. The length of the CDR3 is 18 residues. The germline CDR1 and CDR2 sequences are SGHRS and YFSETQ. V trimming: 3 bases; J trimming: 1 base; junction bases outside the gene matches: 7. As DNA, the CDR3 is TGCGCCAGCAGCTCAACTAGCGGGGGGGCCACGGCCAAAAACATTCAGTACTTC. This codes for CASSSTSGGATAKNIQYF.

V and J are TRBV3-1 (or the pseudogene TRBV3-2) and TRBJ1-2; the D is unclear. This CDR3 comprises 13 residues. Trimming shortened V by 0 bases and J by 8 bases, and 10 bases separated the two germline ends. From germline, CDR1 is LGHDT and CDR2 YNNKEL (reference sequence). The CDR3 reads CASSQERVRGYTF. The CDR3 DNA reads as TGTGCCAGCAGCCAAGAGCGGGTGCGCGGCTACACCTTC.